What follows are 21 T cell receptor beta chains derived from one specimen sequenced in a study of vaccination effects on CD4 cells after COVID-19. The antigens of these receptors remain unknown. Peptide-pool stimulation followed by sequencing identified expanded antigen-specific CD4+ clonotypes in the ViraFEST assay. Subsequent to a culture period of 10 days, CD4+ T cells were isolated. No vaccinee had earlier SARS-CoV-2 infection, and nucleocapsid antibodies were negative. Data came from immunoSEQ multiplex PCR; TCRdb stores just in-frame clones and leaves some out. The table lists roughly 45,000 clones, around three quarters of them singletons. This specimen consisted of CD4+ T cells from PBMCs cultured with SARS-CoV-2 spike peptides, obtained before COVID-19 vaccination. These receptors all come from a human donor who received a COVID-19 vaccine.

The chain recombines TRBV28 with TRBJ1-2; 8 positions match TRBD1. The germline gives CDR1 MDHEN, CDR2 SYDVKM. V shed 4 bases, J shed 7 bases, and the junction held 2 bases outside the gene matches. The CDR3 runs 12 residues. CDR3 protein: CASSWTGPGYTF. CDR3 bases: TGTGCCAGCAGTTGGACAGGGCCTGGCTACACCTTC.

For the CDR3, the DNA is TGCGCCAGCAGCTTGTTGGGACAGGGATACAATGAGCAGTTCTTC. As protein: CASSLLGQGYNEQFF. The gene calls are TRBV5-1 and TRBJ2-1; 9 bases match TRBD1. Trimming took 1 base from V and 4 from J; bases not matched to a gene: 3. Germline CDR1 is SGHRS and CDR2 is YFSETQ. The CDR3 consists of 15 residues.

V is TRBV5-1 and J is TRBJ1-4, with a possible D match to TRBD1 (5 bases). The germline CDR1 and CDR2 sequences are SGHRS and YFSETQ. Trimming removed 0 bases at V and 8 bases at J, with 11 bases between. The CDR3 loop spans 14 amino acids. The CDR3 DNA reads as TGCGCCAGCAGCTTGGTTGGAGGGGCGGAAAAACTGTTTTTT. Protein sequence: CASSLVGGAEKLFF.

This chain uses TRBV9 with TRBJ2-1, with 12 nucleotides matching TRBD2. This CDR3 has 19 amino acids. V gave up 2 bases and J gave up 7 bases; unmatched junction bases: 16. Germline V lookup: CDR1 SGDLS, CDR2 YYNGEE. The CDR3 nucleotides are TGTGCCAGCAGCGTCGGCCTAGCGGGGGGGCCATTACATTGGAATGAGCAGTTCTTC. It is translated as CASSVGLAGGPLHWNEQFF.

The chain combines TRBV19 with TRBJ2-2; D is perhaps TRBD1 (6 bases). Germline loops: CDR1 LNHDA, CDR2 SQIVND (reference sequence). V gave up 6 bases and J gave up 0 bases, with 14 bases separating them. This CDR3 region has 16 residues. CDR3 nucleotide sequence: TGTGCCAGTAGAATTTACAGGGCCTCGAACACCGGGGAGCTGTTTTTT. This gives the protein CASRIYRASNTGELFF.

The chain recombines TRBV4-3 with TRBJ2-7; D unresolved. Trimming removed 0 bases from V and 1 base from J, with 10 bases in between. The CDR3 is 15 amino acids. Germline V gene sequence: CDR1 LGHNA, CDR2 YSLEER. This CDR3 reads CASSQEQQLSYEQYV. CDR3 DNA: TGCGCCAGCAGCCAAGAACAACAGCTGTCCTACGAGCAGTACGTC.

The CDR3 DNA reads TGTGCCAGCACAAACAGGATTTCCACTGAAGCTTTCTTT. Translated, it gives CASTNRISTEAFF. The chain joins TRBV6-5 to TRBJ1-1; the D gene is possibly TRBD1 (5 bases). The CDR3 is 13 amino acids. CDR1 and CDR2 (germline): MNHEY, SVGAGI. Between the trimmed V and J ends, which lost 7 bases and 4 bases, there was a span of 13 bases.

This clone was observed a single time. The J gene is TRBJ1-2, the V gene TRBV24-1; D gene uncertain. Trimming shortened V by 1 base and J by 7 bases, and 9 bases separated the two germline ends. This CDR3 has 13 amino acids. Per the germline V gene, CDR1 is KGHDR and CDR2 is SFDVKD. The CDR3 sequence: CATSDFSGSGYTF. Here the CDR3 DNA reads TGTGCCACCAGTGATTTTTCGGGGAGTGGCTACACCTTC.

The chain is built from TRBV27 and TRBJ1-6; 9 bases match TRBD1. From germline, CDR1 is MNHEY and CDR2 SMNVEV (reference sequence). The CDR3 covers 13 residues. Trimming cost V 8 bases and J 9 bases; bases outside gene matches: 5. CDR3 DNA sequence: TGTGCCAGCCGGGACAGGGAAACTTCACCCCTCCACTTT. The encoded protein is CASRDRETSPLHF.

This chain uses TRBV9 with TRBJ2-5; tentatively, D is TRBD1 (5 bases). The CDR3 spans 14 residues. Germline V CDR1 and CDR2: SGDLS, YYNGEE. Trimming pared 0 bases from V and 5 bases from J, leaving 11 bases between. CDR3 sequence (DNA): TGTGCCAGCAGCGTAGCTCAGGGATTGGAGACCCAGTACTTC. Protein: CASSVAQGLETQYF.

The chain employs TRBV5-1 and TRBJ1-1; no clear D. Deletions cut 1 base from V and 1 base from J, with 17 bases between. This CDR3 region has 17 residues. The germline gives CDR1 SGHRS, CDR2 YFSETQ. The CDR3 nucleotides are TGCGCCAGCAGCTTGATATACCTCAGAGAGCCGAACACTGAAGCTTTCTTT. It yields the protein CASSLIYLREPNTEAFF.

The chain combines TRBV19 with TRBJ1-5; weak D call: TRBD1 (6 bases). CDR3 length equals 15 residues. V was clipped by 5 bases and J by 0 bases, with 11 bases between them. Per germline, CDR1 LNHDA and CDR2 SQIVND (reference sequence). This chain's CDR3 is CASSPRQASNQPQHF. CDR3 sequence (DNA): TGTGCCAGTAGTCCACGACAGGCTAGCAATCAGCCCCAGCATTTT. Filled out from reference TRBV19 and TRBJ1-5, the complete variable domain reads DGGITQSPKYLFRKEGQNVTLSCEQNLNHDAMYWYRQDPGQGLRLIYYSQIVNDFQKGDIAEGYSVSREKKESFPLTVTSAQKNPTAFYLCASSPRQASNQPQHFGDGTRLSIL.

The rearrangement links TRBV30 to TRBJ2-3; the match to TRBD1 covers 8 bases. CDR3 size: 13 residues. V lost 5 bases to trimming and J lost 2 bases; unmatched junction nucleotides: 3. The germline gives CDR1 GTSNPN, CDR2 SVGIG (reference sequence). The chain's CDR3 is CAWGQGSTDTQYF. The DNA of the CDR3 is TGTGCCTGGGGACAGGGTTCCACAGATACGCAGTATTTT.

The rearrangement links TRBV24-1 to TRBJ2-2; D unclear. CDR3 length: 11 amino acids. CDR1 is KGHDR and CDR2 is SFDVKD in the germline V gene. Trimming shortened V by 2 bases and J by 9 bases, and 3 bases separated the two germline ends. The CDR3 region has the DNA TGTGCCACCAGTGATTGGAGGGAGCTGTTTTTT. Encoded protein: CATSDWRELFF.

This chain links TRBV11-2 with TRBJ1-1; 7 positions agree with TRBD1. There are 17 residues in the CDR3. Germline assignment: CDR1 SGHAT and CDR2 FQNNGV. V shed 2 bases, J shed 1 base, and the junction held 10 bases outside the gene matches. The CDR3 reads CASSLSPTGQKNTEAFF. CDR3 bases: TGTGCCAGCAGCTTATCCCCCACGGGACAGAAGAACACTGAAGCTTTCTTT. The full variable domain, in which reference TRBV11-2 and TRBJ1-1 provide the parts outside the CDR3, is EAGVAQSPRYKIIEKRQSVAFWCNPISGHATLYWYQQILGQGPKLLIQFQNNGVVDDSQLPKDRFSAERLKGVDSTLKIQPAKLEDSAVYLCASSLSPTGQKNTEAFFGQGTRLTVV.

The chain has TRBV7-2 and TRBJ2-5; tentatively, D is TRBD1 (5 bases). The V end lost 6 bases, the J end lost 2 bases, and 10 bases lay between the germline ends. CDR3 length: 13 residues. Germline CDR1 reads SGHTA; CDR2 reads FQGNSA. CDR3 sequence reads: CASSFRAQETQYF. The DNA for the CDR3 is TGTGCCAGCAGTTTCAGGGCACAAGAGACCCAGTACTTC.

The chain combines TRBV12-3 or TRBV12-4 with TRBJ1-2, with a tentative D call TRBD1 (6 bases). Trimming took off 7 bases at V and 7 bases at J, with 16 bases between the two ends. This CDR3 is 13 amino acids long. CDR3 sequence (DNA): TGTGCCAGCACCCCCGCAGGGGCTATTGGCTACACCTTC. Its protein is CASTPAGAIGYTF.

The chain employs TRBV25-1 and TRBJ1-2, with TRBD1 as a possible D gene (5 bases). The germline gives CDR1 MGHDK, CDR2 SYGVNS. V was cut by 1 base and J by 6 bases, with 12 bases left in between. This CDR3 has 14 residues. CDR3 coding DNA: TGTGCCAGCAGTGAATGGGGCCCTAGCCATGGCTACACCTTC. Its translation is CASSEWGPSHGYTF.

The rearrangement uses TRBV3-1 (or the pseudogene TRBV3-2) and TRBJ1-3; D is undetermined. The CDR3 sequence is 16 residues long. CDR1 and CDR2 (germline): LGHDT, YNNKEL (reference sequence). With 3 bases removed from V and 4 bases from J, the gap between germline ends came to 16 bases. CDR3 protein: CASSQRAVLRGNTIYF. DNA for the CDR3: TGTGCCAGCAGCCAGAGGGCCGTTCTGAGAGGAAACACCATATATTTT.

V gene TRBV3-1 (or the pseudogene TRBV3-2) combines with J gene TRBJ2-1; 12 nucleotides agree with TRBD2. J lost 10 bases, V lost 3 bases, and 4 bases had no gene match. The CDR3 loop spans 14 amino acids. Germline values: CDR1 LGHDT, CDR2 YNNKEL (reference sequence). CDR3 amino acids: CASSHRLAGVEQFF. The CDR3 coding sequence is TGTGCCAGCAGCCATAGACTAGCGGGGGTCGAGCAGTTCTTC.

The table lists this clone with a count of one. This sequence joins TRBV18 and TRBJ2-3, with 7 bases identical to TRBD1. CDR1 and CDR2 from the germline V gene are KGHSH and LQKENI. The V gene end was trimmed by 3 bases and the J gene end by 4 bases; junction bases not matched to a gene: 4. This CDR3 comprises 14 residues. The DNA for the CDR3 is TGTGCCAGCTCACCTAGACAGGGCCCAGATACGCAGTATTTT. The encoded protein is CASSPRQGPDTQYF.